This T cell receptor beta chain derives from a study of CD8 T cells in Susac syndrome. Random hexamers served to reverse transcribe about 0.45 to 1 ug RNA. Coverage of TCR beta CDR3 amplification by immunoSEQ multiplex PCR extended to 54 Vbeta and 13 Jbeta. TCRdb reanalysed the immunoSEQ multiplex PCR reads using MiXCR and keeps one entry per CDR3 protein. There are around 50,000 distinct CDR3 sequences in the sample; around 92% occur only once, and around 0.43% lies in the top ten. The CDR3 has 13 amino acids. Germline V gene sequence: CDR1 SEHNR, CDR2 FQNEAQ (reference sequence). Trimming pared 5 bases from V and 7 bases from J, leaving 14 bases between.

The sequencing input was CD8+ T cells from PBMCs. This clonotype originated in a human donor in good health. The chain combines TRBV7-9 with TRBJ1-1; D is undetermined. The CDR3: CASSPPGGVEAFF. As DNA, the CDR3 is TGTGCCAGCAGCCCACCGGGAGGAGTTGAAGCTTTCTTT. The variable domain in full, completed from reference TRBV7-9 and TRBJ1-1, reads DTGVSQNPRHKITKRGQNVTFRCDPISEHNRLYWYRQTLGQGPEFLTYFQNEAQLEKSRLLSDRFSAERPKGSFSTLEIQRTEQGDSAMYLCASSPPGGVEAFFGQGTRLTVV.